This entry lists 28 T cell receptor beta chains sequenced from one sample in a study of shared clonotypes between healthy human individuals (dated by TCRdb to about 2020). Receptors were amplified or captured by the immunoSEQ multiplex PCR assay. This immuneACCESS table, as held by TCRdb, lists in-frame sequences with V and J called but not all clones. Of the missing ones, under half trace to an unresolved V gene in checked studies; the others have no known cause. Counted in this sample were 600,000 to 750,000 clones; 60% to 80% of them appeared once. The top ten constitute around 1.8% of the sample. Sequences were obtained from memory CD4+ T cells sorted from blood. The sample's cell subset or site label, in plain terms: CD45RA-negative fraction. These receptors were taken from a woman under 40 in good health.

This clone was counted between two and nine times. This rearrangement joins TRBV9 to TRBJ2-7; perhaps TRBD1 as D (5 bases). The CDR3 length is 13 residues. Germline loops: CDR1 SGDLS, CDR2 YYNGEE. Trimming cost V 7 bases and J 5 bases, with 16 bases left between them. CDR3 nucleotide sequence: TGTGCCAGCGGACCGAGCAGGGCCAACGAGCAGTACTTC. It translates to CASGPSRANEQYF.

The CDR3 sequence: CASSMATSGSIYEQYF. In DNA form, the CDR3 reads TGTGCCAGCAGCATGGCGACTAGCGGGAGTATTTACGAGCAGTACTTC. The rearrangement links TRBV7-8 to TRBJ2-7; 12 bases match TRBD2. J gave up 4 bases and V 5 bases, and 9 bases lay outside the gene matches. This CDR3 contains 16 residues. The germline V gene encodes CDR1 SGHVS and CDR2 FQNEAQ.

The chain is built from TRBV6-6 and TRBJ2-6; TRBD1 is a possible D gene (5 bases). The CDR3 contains 16 residues. From germline, CDR1 is MNHNY and CDR2 SVGAGI (reference sequence). V gave up 7 bases and J gave up 0 bases, with 13 bases separating them. CDR3 in amino acids: CASTPSRVSGANVLTF. In nucleotides, the CDR3 is TGTGCCAGCACCCCTTCCAGGGTCTCTGGGGCCAACGTCCTGACTTTC.

This clone showed up just once. The chain links TRBV14 to TRBJ1-1; no definite D call. Germline V gene sequence: CDR1 SGHDN, CDR2 FVKESK. This CDR3 contains 13 residues. The germline V and J ends were trimmed by 4 bases and 5 bases, with 11 bases remaining between them. The CDR3 loop reads CASSRDRRTEAFF. The CDR3 DNA reads TGTGCCAGCAGCCGCGATAGGCGGACTGAAGCTTTCTTT.

The chain is built from TRBV11-2 and TRBJ2-3; 9 nucleotides match TRBD2. Per the germline V gene, CDR1 is SGHAT and CDR2 is FQNNGV. This CDR3 has 16 amino acids. V lost 6 bases to trimming and J lost 2 bases; unmatched junction nucleotides: 9. DNA for the CDR3: TGTGCCAGCAGTTCTAGCGGGATGGATCTCACAGATACGCAGTATTTT. It yields the protein CASSSSGMDLTDTQYF.

This clone was observed once. This chain joins TRBV5-6 and TRBJ2-1, with D possibly TRBD1 on 7 matching bases. The CDR3 contains 14 residues. CDR1 and CDR2 (germline): SGHDT, YYEEEE. V was trimmed by 4 bases and J by 13 bases, leaving 21 bases between them. The CDR3 sequence: CASSGRTGTGLQFF. The CDR3 coding sequence is TGTGCCAGCAGCGGGAGGACAGGTACGGGGTTACAGTTCTTC.

J is TRBJ2-6 and V is TRBV5-1; D unclear. The CDR3 spans 18 residues. Trimming took 3 bases from V and 1 from J, leaving 17 bases between them. CDR1 SGHRS and CDR2 YFSETQ come from the germline V gene. Written as DNA, the CDR3 is TGCGCCAGCAGCTCCCGGCCATCGGACGTATCTGGGGCCAACGTCCTGACTTTC. Translated: CASSSRPSDVSGANVLTF.

This clone was counted a few times. V gene TRBV9 combines with J gene TRBJ2-3; 9 nucleotides align to TRBD1. The CDR3 consists of 14 residues. From germline, CDR1 is SGDLS and CDR2 YYNGEE. The junction had 7 bases not matched to a gene; V was cut back by 8 bases and J by 3 bases. CDR3 bases: TGTGCCAGTGCCCTACAGGGGGCAACAGATACGCAGTATTTT. Its translation is CASALQGATDTQYF.

The chain uses TRBV28 and TRBJ2-7, with TRBD2 as a possible D gene (6 bases). CDR1 and CDR2 (germline): MDHEN, SYDVKM. The CDR3 sequence is 14 residues long. V was cut by 8 bases and J by 7 bases, with 21 bases left in between. The CDR3 coding sequence is TGTGCCAGCCGTCGGGGCTGGGGAGGTTGGGAGCAGTACTTC. It codes for CASRRGWGGWEQYF. The complete variable domain, with remaining parts taken from reference TRBV28 and TRBJ2-7, reads DVKVTQSSRYLVKRTGEKVFLECVQDMDHENMFWYRQDPGLGLRLIYFSYDVKMKEKGDIPEGYSVSREKKERFSLILESASTNQTSMYLCASRRGWGGWEQYFGPGTRLTVT.

This chain links TRBV28 with TRBJ2-7, with D possibly TRBD2 on 6 matching bases. The CDR3 consists of 15 residues. Germline assignment: CDR1 MDHEN and CDR2 SYDVKM. Trimming cost V 1 base and J 0 bases, with 10 bases left between them. CDR3 residues: CASSLSAGFSYEQYF. In DNA form, the CDR3 reads TGTGCCAGCAGTTTATCGGCGGGATTCTCCTACGAGCAGTACTTC.

V is TRBV5-1 and J is TRBJ2-5; D is ambiguous. The CDR3 extends over 12 amino acids. Trimming cost V 2 bases and J 3 bases, with 5 bases left between them. CDR1 SGHRS and CDR2 YFSETQ come from the germline V gene. CDR3 region: CASSFFEETQYF. The CDR3 coding sequence is TGCGCCAGCAGCTTCTTCGAAGAGACCCAGTACTTC.

This clone was counted a few times. The V call is TRBV10-1, the J call TRBJ2-2, with 7 bases aligning to TRBD2. Germline V lookup: CDR1 WNHNN, CDR2 SYGVQD (reference sequence). J lost 4 bases, V lost 3 bases, and 5 bases had no gene match. The CDR3 length is 15 residues. CDR3 region: CASSDGGDSTGELFF. CDR3 sequence (DNA): TGCGCCAGCAGTGATGGGGGGGATAGCACCGGGGAGCTGTTTTTT.

This chain connects TRBV2 to TRBJ2-5; perhaps TRBD1 as D (5 bases). The germline CDR1 and CDR2 sequences are SNHLY and FYNNEI. V lost 4 bases, J lost 6 bases, and 12 bases lay in between. This CDR3 spans 13 amino acids. The CDR3 reads CASSGGGAKTQYF. The CDR3 nucleotides are TGTGCCAGCAGTGGGGGTGGGGCTAAGACCCAGTACTTC.

This clone was seen a few times. The chain joins TRBV5-6 to TRBJ1-3; D is undetermined. CDR3 length: 14 amino acids. Trimming left V 4 bases short and J 0 bases short, with 8 bases between. Germline CDR1 SGHDT, CDR2 YYEEEE. The CDR3: CASSIRFSGNTIYF. The CDR3 DNA reads as TGTGCCAGCAGCATCCGGTTCTCTGGAAACACCATATATTTT. The full variable domain, completed using reference TRBV5-6 and TRBJ1-3, is DAGVTQSPTHLIKTRGQQVTLRCSPKSGHDTVSWYQQALGQGPQFIFQYYEEEERQRGNFPDRFSGHQFPNYSSELNVNALLLGDSALYLCASSIRFSGNTIYFGEGSWLTVV.

V is TRBV11-2 and J is TRBJ2-7; possibly TRBD1 or TRBD2 for D (5 bases each). The V end lost 2 bases, the J end lost 3 bases, and 17 bases lay between the germline ends. The CDR3 loop spans 16 amino acids. Per the germline V gene, CDR1 is SGHAT and CDR2 is FQNNGV. CDR3 sequence reads: CASSLLRSGRDYEQYF. The CDR3 DNA reads as TGTGCCAGCAGCTTACTCAGGTCGGGACGGGACTACGAGCAGTACTTC.

The chain couples TRBV6-5 to TRBJ2-7; D is unresolved. The V gene's germline CDR1 is MNHEY and CDR2 SVGAGI. Trimming removed 2 bases at V and 2 bases at J, with 16 bases between. The CDR3 consists of 16 residues. Here the CDR3 reads CASSYPHADDPYEQYF. CDR3 sequence (DNA): TGTGCCAGCAGTTACCCGCACGCCGACGATCCCTACGAGCAGTACTTC.

J is TRBJ2-7 and V is TRBV28; weak D call: TRBD1 (6 bases). Germline CDR1 and CDR2: MDHEN and SYDVKM. The CDR3 has 15 residues. DNA for the CDR3: TGTGCAGCTAGTTCACCCGGGGACATAACCTACGAGCAGTACTTC. It specifies CAASSPGDITYEQYF.

J is TRBJ2-5 and V is TRBV6-6; D is uncertain. CDR1 and CDR2 from the germline V gene are MNHNY and SVGAGI (reference sequence). The V end was cut by 6 bases, the J end by 4 bases, with 18 bases between. The CDR3 consists of 15 residues. CDR3 sequence reads: CASSHGDTLGETQYF. The CDR3 nucleotides read TGTGCCAGCAGCCACGGAGACACACTGGGAGAGACCCAGTACTTC.

The CDR3 sequence: CASSGQLLGQSEAFF. CDR3 bases: TGTGCCAGTAGTGGTCAACTTTTAGGACAGAGCGAAGCTTTCTTT. The chain recombines TRBV19 with TRBJ1-1, with D perhaps matching TRBD1 (6 bases). The germline V gene has CDR1 LNHDA and CDR2 SQIVND (reference sequence). The ends were cut back, 5 bases at V and 8 bases at J, with 21 bases in the middle. The CDR3 length is 15 residues.

On this clone itself: A far larger clone differs by one base, so this is likely a read error. This chain uses TRBV2 with TRBJ1-1, with unresolved D. V was shortened by 6 bases and J by 4 bases, with 15 bases between the two germline ends. The CDR3 contains 14 residues. The V gene's germline CDR1 is SNHLY and CDR2 FYNNEI. The CDR3 is CASRDGQGSTEAFF. The CDR3 coding sequence is TGTGCCAGCAGAGACGGTCAAGGGTCCACTGAAGCTTTCTTT.

This clone appeared once. The chain recombines TRBV16 with TRBJ1-1, with D perhaps matching TRBD1 (6 bases). Germline values: CDR1 KGHSY, CDR2 FQNENV. The CDR3 covers 12 residues. The V gene lost 0 bases and the J gene lost 11 bases, with 10 bases spanning the gap. DNA for the CDR3: TGTGCCAGCAGCCAATCCGCAGGGGCGGCTTTCTTT. Amino acids: CASSQSAGAAFF.

The chain uses TRBV5-1 and TRBJ1-2, with D uncertain. V shed 4 bases and J shed 2 bases, with 21 bases lying between them. Germline V gene sequence: CDR1 SGHRS, CDR2 YFSETQ. This CDR3 is built from 17 residues. The CDR3 protein is CASSLPRVGSGNYGYTF. CDR3 nucleotides: TGCGCCAGCAGCCTCCCCCGGGTGGGTTCAGGAAACTATGGCTACACCTTC.

The rearrangement uses TRBV5-4 and TRBJ1-3; 7 positions agree with TRBD1. The CDR3 is 20 residues long. Per germline, CDR1 SGHNT and CDR2 YYREEE (reference sequence). J lost 0 bases, V lost 6 bases, and 21 bases had no gene match. CDR3 coding DNA: TGTGCCAGCACCCCCCAACGGGACAGCTACCAAACCTCCTCTGGAAACACCATATATTTT. Its translation: CASTPQRDSYQTSSGNTIYF.

The genes are TRBV4-1 and TRBJ2-1; 11 bases match TRBD2. This CDR3 comprises 16 residues. Trimming removed 1 base from V and 3 bases from J; junction bases left unmatched: 2. Per the germline V gene, CDR1 is MGHRA and CDR2 is YSYEKL. This chain's CDR3 is CASSQGLAGLYNEQFF. The CDR3 bases are TGCGCCAGCAGCCAAGGACTAGCGGGACTCTACAATGAGCAGTTCTTC.

This clone has a count of ten or more. Other DNA sequences in the sample encode the same CDR3. J is TRBJ2-7 and V is TRBV5-1, with D maybe TRBD2 (5 bases). V was pared by 0 bases and J by 6 bases, with 16 bases between. The CDR3 has 15 amino acids. The germline gives CDR1 SGHRS, CDR2 YFSETQ. This CDR3 reads CASSLVRLAGGEQYF. DNA for the CDR3: TGCGCCAGCAGCTTGGTTCGCCTAGCCGGCGGCGAGCAGTACTTC.

This chain connects TRBV19 to TRBJ2-3; the match to TRBD1 covers 9 bases. Germline lookup yields CDR1 LNHDA and CDR2 SQIVND (reference sequence). The V and J ends lost 6 bases and 4 bases, in that order; junction bases with no gene match: 8. This CDR3 region has 15 residues. The CDR3: CASRTRGTGSDTQYF. CDR3 bases: TGTGCCAGTAGAACGCGCGGGACAGGGTCAGATACGCAGTATTTT.

Note on this clone: Possible read error: a much larger clone is one base away. Additional DNA sequences in this sample encode the identical CDR3. The chain employs TRBV27 and TRBJ1-2; D is unclear. V lost 5 bases, J lost 1 base, and 2 bases lay in between. This CDR3 spans 11 amino acids. Germline V gene data show CDR1 as MNHEY and CDR2 as SMNVEV (reference sequence). CDR3 DNA sequence: TGTGCCAGCAGTGGTAACTATGGCTACACCTTC. Translating it yields CASSGNYGYTF.

A remark on this clone: The sample has other DNA sequences that encode this CDR3 too. This chain's CDR3 is CASSRLAGGPDTQYF. The CDR3 DNA follows: TGTGCCAGCAGTCGACTAGCGGGAGGGCCGGATACGCAGTATTTT. The V and J genes are TRBV2 and TRBJ2-3, with TRBD2 matching 14 bases. Per germline, CDR1 SNHLY and CDR2 FYNNEI. The CDR3 loop spans 15 amino acids. V gave up 5 bases and J gave up 6 bases; unmatched junction bases: 4.